These T cell receptor beta chains were read from a single sample in a study of blood T cell repertoires in COVID-19. Sequenced by immunoSEQ multiplex PCR; TCRdb stores in-frame clones only, minus some. The data show about 360,000 clones, with 75% to 90% seen just once and around 7.5% held by the top ten. The sample taken for sequencing was peripheral blood. Receptors were obtained from a woman aged 55-69 years with COVID-19, enrolled during active disease. Both conserved end residues are part of each CDR3.

v_call: TRBV12-5
cdr3_aa: CASGQGAGNTEAFF

v_call: TRBV30
cdr3_aa: CAWSVFAGPVYEQYF

v_call: TRBV7-3
cdr3_aa: CASSLVMNTEAFF

v_call: TRBV4-2
cdr3_aa: CASSQDQDRGVSSYEQYF

v_call: TRBV6-6
cdr3_aa: CASSVREQETQYF

v_call: TRBV19
cdr3_aa: CASSIWGPAMDGYTF

v_call: TRBV5-1
cdr3_aa: CASSPGGGGTNYGYTF

v_call: TRBV9
cdr3_aa: CASSPGGGAAYNEQFF

v_call: TRBV27
cdr3_aa: CASSLPLAGGKNIQYF

v_call: TRBV9
cdr3_aa: CASSVVSGVTQYF

v_call: TRBV5-1
cdr3_aa: CASSPAGQGTEAFF

v_call: TRBV9
cdr3_aa: CASSVAGGDATDTQYF

v_call: TRBV12-3/TRBV12-4
cdr3_aa: CASSIVGLVEAFF

v_call: TRBV29-1
cdr3_aa: CSAETGISSYEQYF

v_call: TRBV7-3
cdr3_aa: CASSLAGGSDTQYF

v_call: TRBV30
cdr3_aa: CAWSRASWTEAFF

v_call: TRBV9
cdr3_aa: CASSVLGGDLTDTQYF

v_call: TRBV30
cdr3_aa: CASSGDSGTYEQYF

v_call: TRBV27
cdr3_aa: CASSSGQGAYEQFF

v_call: TRBV6-2/TRBV6-3
cdr3_aa: CASSPDRGSDTDTQYF

v_call: TRBV18
cdr3_aa: CASSRQGNTEAFF

v_call: TRBV10-3
cdr3_aa: CAISEQMNTEAFF

v_call: TRBV7-2
cdr3_aa: CASSLGRDMTYEQYF

v_call: TRBV2
cdr3_aa: CASGRPQHF